This T cell receptor beta chain was retrieved from a study of CD8+CD57+ T cells in acquired aplastic anemia. Study background: Around 11 million reads, on average, were obtained for CD4+ cells from healthy donors.

The use of genomic DNA as template underpinned the TCR beta VDJ and CDR3 profiling. TCRdb reprocessed the reads via MiXCR and lists one record per CDR3 protein. The data contain roughly 170,000 distinct CDR3 sequences, roughly 63% of them singletons. CDR1 is SGHTA and CDR2 is FQGTGA in the germline V gene. V lost 4 bases to trimming and J lost 1 base, with 10 bases between them. The CDR3 runs 14 residues. The TCR sequence derives from a human donor in good health. The chain links TRBV7-3 to TRBJ1-1, with a possible D match to TRBD1 (6 bases). The specimen sequenced was sorted CD4+, CD8+, or CD8+CD57+ T cells (not recorded which) from PBMCs. CDR3 sequence: CASSSAGANTEAFF. For the CDR3, the DNA is TGTGCCAGCAGCTCGGCAGGGGCGAACACTGAAGCTTTCTTT.